This is a list of T cell receptor beta chains from one sample in a study of cytomegalovirus exposure and HLA in healthy donors. Sequencing was performed with immunoSEQ multiplex PCR; in TCRdb, only in-frame clones are kept and a portion is missing. This table has about 130,000 clones, approximately 95% appearing once. Material: PBMCs. Source of these receptors: a young man in good health and CMV-seronegative. Both conserved end residues are part of each CDR3. D genes are given only for firm matches. Size tells how often a clone was seen (once, few, many) or the class of an expanded clone, and some rows leave it out.

d_gene	v_gene	abundance	j_gene	CDR3nt	CDR3aa
TRBD2	TRBV5-4	-	TRBJ2-1	TGTGCCAGCAGCTTGGGTGGGACTACTACCTACAATGAGCAGTTCTTC	CASSLGGTTTYNEQFF
-	TRBV28	-	TRBJ1-2	TGTGCCAGCAGTGTCTCGGCCCGACCGGAGGGCTACACCTTC	CASSVSARPEGYTF
-	TRBV5-4	-	TRBJ2-7	TGTGCCAGCAGCTTGGCAGGCGGGCGCTACGAGCAGTACTTC	CASSLAGGRYEQYF
TRBD1	TRBV2	-	TRBJ1-2	TGTGCCACCCGACAGGGACCTTCTAATGGCTACACCTTC	CATRQGPSNGYTF
TRBD2	TRBV9	-	TRBJ2-7	TGTGCCAGCAGCGTAGAGCCTAGCGGGAGCTACGAGCAGTACTTC	CASSVEPSGSYEQYF
-	TRBV19	-	TRBJ2-7	TGTGCCAGTAGTATGAAGGGGGACCTGGCCTACGAGCAGTACTTC	CASSMKGDLAYEQYF
TRBD1	TRBV6-5	-	TRBJ1-5	TGTGCCAGCAGCCGAGACAGGGGTAGCAATCAGCCCCAGCATTTT	CASSRDRGSNQPQHF
TRBD1	TRBV5-4	-	TRBJ1-1	TGTGCCAGCAGCATACCCAAACAGGGGGGGAACACTGAAGCTTTCTTT	CASSIPKQGGNTEAFF
TRBD1	TRBV19	-	TRBJ1-2	TGTGCCAGTAGGGGGACAGGATCTAACTATGGCTACACCTTC	CASRGTGSNYGYTF
TRBD1	TRBV5-6	-	TRBJ1-2	TGTGCCAGCAGCCAAGGGACAGGAGGTACCTATGGCTACACCTTC	CASSQGTGGTYGYTF
-	TRBV6-1	-	TRBJ1-1	TGTGCCAGCAGTTTGGACATTTGGAACACTGAAGCTTTCTTT	CASSLDIWNTEAFF
-	TRBV29-1	-	TRBJ2-7	TGCAGCGTCGGTGAGGCCGTGGCCTACGAGCAGTACTTC	CSVGEAVAYEQYF
-	TRBV15	once	TRBJ2-7	TGTGCCACCAGCAGAACCCAGGGGCTACACTACGAGCAGTACTTC	CATSRTQGLHYEQYF
-	TRBV27	-	TRBJ2-3	TGTGCCAGCAGTTTCTCTCTAGCTTTACTGGATACGCAGTATTTT	CASSFSLALLDTQYF
-	TRBV27	-	TRBJ2-3	TGTGCCAGCGGGGGGGATACGCAGTATTTT	CASGGDTQYF
-	TRBV7-3	-	TRBJ1-1	TGTGCCAGCAGCTCCGGGGTTGGTACGACTGAAGCTTTCTTT	CASSSGVGTTEAFF
-	TRBV4-3	once	TRBJ1-2	TGCGCCAGCAGCCAAGAGGGTTTTGGGGCTGTAGATGGCTACACCTTC	CASSQEGFGAVDGYTF
TRBD2	TRBV7-3	-	TRBJ2-3	TGTGCCAGCAGCTATGCGGGAGCGGGAGATACGCAGTATTTT	CASSYAGAGDTQYF
TRBD2	TRBV4-2	-	TRBJ2-1	TGTGCCAGCAGCCCCGGGGTAGCGGGACTCCTACGCAATGAGCAGTTCTTC	CASSPGVAGLLRNEQFF
TRBD2	TRBV29-1	-	TRBJ2-7	TGCAGCGTTGCCCCTGGACTAGCGGAATCCTACGAGCAGTACTTC	CSVAPGLAESYEQYF
-	TRBV4-3	-	TRBJ2-3	TGCGCCAGCAGCCAGAGGGTAGGGGATACGCAGTATTTT	CASSQRVGDTQYF
TRBD2	TRBV28	-	TRBJ2-3	TGTGCCAGCAGTTTCCGACTAGCCCCCACAGATACGCAGTATTTT	CASSFRLAPTDTQYF
-	TRBV11-3	-	TRBJ2-7	TGTGCCAGCAGCTTATGGGGCAGTTTTGGCAACGAGCAGTACTTC	CASSLWGSFGNEQYF
TRBD2	TRBV11-2	-	TRBJ2-7	TGTGCCAGCAGTCCAGGACTAGCGGGGAGCTACGAGCAGTACTTC	CASSPGLAGSYEQYF
TRBD2	TRBV5-1	-	TRBJ2-3	TGCGCCAGCAGCTTGTGGGGTAGCGGGACGGGGACAGATACGCAGTATTTT	CASSLWGSGTGTDTQYF
TRBD1	TRBV28	-	TRBJ1-2	TGTGCCAGCAGCCGGGACAGGGGGCCCTATGGCTACACCTTC	CASSRDRGPYGYTF
TRBD2	TRBV28	-	TRBJ2-7	TGTGCCAGCAGTACGGGACTAGCGGGACTATCCTACGAGCAGTACTTC	CASSTGLAGLSYEQYF
TRBD2	TRBV7-9	-	TRBJ2-5	TGTGCCAGCAGCTTAGGGACTAGCGGGAGAGAGACCCAGTACTTC	CASSLGTSGRETQYF
-	TRBV4-3	-	TRBJ1-1	TGCGCCAGCAGCCCGGGGGGTAGCACTGAAGCTTTCTTT	CASSPGGSTEAFF
-	TRBV9	few	TRBJ1-1	TGTGCCAGCAGCCGGCCGGGGGGAGGAACTGAAGCTTTCTTT	CASSRPGGGTEAFF
TRBD1	TRBV9	-	TRBJ1-1	TGTGCCAGCAGCGGGGGGACAGGAGGGAACACTGAAGCTTTCTTT	CASSGGTGGNTEAFF
TRBD2	TRBV19	-	TRBJ2-1	TGTGCCAGTAGTATCACGGGAGGGCCTGGTGAGCAGTTCTTC	CASSITGGPGEQFF
TRBD1	TRBV30	-	TRBJ1-5	TGTGCCTCCTCTCGGGGACAGATATATAGCAATCAGCCCCAGCATTTT	CASSRGQIYSNQPQHF
TRBD1	TRBV7-3	once	TRBJ2-1	TGTGCCAGCAGCGTCCGACAGGGGAATGAGCAGTTCTTC	CASSVRQGNEQFF
TRBD2	TRBV7-3	-	TRBJ2-3	TGTGCCAGCAGCCCGGGGACTAGCGGGAGGACAGATACGCAGTATTTT	CASSPGTSGRTDTQYF
-	TRBV28	-	TRBJ1-4	TGTGCCAGCAGTGCCTACGACTCATCTCTAAATGAAAAACTGTTTTTT	CASSAYDSSLNEKLFF
TRBD1	TRBV2	-	TRBJ1-5	TGTGCCAGCAGGCCGGGACAGCCTAATCAGCCCCAGCATTTT	CASRPGQPNQPQHF
-	TRBV9	once	TRBJ1-2	TGTGCCAGCACTAGAAGGGGTACGGACTATGGCTACACCTTC	CASTRRGTDYGYTF
TRBD2	TRBV27	-	TRBJ2-1	TGTGCCAGCAGTACCTATAGCGGGAGGGATTACAATGAGCAGTTCTTC	CASSTYSGRDYNEQFF
-	TRBV19	-	TRBJ2-5	TGTGCCAGTAGCCGGGGGGCGCGAGAGGAGACCCAGTACTTC	CASSRGAREETQYF
-	TRBV5-5	-	TRBJ2-1	TGTGCCAGCAGCCGTTGGCCCGAACTGATGACACCCTCACGATACAATGAGCAGTTCTTC	CASSRWPELMTPSRYNEQFF
TRBD1	TRBV2	-	TRBJ2-2	TGTGCCAGCAATACAGGGGGGAACACCGGGGAGCTGTTTTTT	CASNTGGNTGELFF
-	TRBV27	-	TRBJ2-7	TGTGCCAGCAGTTTATCGGGGGGGCTTTCTTACGAGCAGTACTTC	CASSLSGGLSYEQYF
TRBD1	TRBV27	-	TRBJ1-4	TGTGCCAGCAGTCCGTCAGGGGGATTCGGTGAAAAACTGTTTTTT	CASSPSGGFGEKLFF
-	TRBV5-5	-	TRBJ2-7	TGTGCCAGCCTACCTACGGTGCTCTCCTACGAGCAGTACTTC	CASLPTVLSYEQYF
-	TRBV10-3	-	TRBJ2-7	TGTGCCATCAGTGAGTCGGGCCTTGCCTACGAGCAGTACTTC	CAISESGLAYEQYF
-	TRBV28	-	TRBJ2-6	TGTGCCAGCAGTCTCCGACAGGCCAACGTCCTGACTTTC	CASSLRQANVLTF
-	TRBV9	-	TRBJ1-3	TGTGCCAGCAGCGTAGGGGCAGGCTCTGGAAACACCATATATTTT	CASSVGAGSGNTIYF